This T cell receptor beta chain emerged from a study of cytomegalovirus exposure and HLA in healthy donors. There were likely unrecorded immune exposures, though donors were nominally healthy when sampled. The ends were cut back, 1 base at V and 2 bases at J, with 14 bases in the middle. The CDR3 spans 16 residues. CDR1 and CDR2 from the germline V gene are SEHNR and FQNEAQ (reference sequence). In the case of this clone: No antigen is known for it.

PCR was performed using 60 Vbeta and 13 Jbeta primers. Sequencing was performed with immunoSEQ multiplex PCR; in TCRdb, only in-frame clones are kept and a portion is missing. The sample lists roughly 120,000 clones; 50% to 65% were seen once. Whole-study findings and limits: Altogether, about 160 TCR beta chains were recorded as cytomegalovirus-associated.

The specimen was PBMCs. The clonotype originates from a woman in her thirties or forties in good health and CMV-seropositive. The genes are TRBV7-9 and TRBJ1-2; D is unclear. CDR3 sequence (DNA): TGTGCCAGCAGCTTAGATTTAGGACTTATGAACTATGGCTACACCTTC. This encodes CASSLDLGLMNYGYTF.